The clone carrying this T cell receptor beta chain was detected only a few times. Its antigen is not identified. This sample was taken from a study of vaccination and CD4 T cells after COVID-19. The treatment denotes: approximately 9-day PBMC culture with coronavirus spike peptide pools or control peptides (ViraFEST assay). Sequence data for DNA of cultured CD4+ T cells were generated by the Oncomine TCR Beta short-read assay. TCRdb reanalysed the PCR reads using MiXCR and keeps one entry per CDR3 protein. In the table there are about 14,000 distinct CDR3 sequences, about 46% of which are singletons. The TCR was taken from a human donor who had recovered from COVID-19. Material for sequencing was CD4+ T cells from blood, cultured in vitro.

The CDR3 is CASSYAGRARPNNEQFF. CDR3 nucleotide sequence: TGTGCCAGCAGTTATGCCGGAAGGGCCAGACCCAACAATGAGCAGTTCTTC. The chain recombines TRBV2 with TRBJ2-1; D is unclear. Trimming removed 5 bases from V and 5 bases from J, with 22 bases in between. The CDR3 is made up of 17 amino acids. Per the germline V gene, CDR1 is SNHLY and CDR2 is FYNNEI.